This entry lists 5 T cell receptor beta chains sequenced from one sample in a study of T cell changes during pregnancy in multiple sclerosis. Profiling relied on immunoSEQ multiplex PCR, and the TCRdb table lists in-frame clones only, not all of them. Of roughly 86,000 clones listed, approximately 92% are singletons. The starting material was peripheral blood, obtained in the first trimester of pregnancy. The receptors stem from a female donor with multiple sclerosis, enrolled in a pregnancy study.

The genes are TRBV19 and TRBJ1-5, with D unclear. V shed 7 bases and J shed 0 bases, with 10 bases lying between them. The CDR3 is made up of 14 amino acids. CDR1 is LNHDA, CDR2 SQIVND, per germline (reference sequence). DNA of the CDR3: TGTGCCAGTACTCCCCAGATTAGCAATCAGCCCCAGCATTTT. Its translation is CASTPQISNQPQHF.

V usage is TRBV6-1 and J usage is TRBJ2-1, with D maybe TRBD2 (6 bases). CDR3 length equals 16 residues. Germline CDR1 reads MNHNS; CDR2 reads SASEGT. Trimming removed 3 bases from V and 8 bases from J, with 20 bases in between. This chain's CDR3 is CASSERGPLEHDEQFF. Written as DNA, the CDR3 is TGTGCCAGCAGTGAGCGGGGCCCGCTAGAACACGATGAGCAGTTCTTC.

The V call is TRBV27, the J call TRBJ2-3, with TRBD2 identical over 12 bases. Germline CDR1 is MNHEY and CDR2 is SMNVEV (reference sequence). Trimming removed 6 bases from V and 6 bases from J; junction bases left unmatched: 10. The CDR3 totals 16 residues. CDR3 DNA: TGTGCCAGCAGGCCACCGCGACTAGCGGGAGACGATACGCAGTATTTT. Its protein product is CASRPPRLAGDDTQYF.

This chain uses TRBV2 with TRBJ1-1, with unresolved D. The germline CDR1 and CDR2 sequences are SNHLY and FYNNEI. There are 15 residues in the CDR3. V gave up 1 base and J gave up 0 bases, with 9 bases separating them. CDR3 sequence (DNA): TGTGCCAGCAGTGAAGTAGTGGCGGTGAACACTGAAGCTTTCTTT. Protein product: CASSEVVAVNTEAFF. The full variable domain, rest sourced from reference TRBV2 and TRBJ1-1, is EPEVTQTPSHQVTQMGQEVILRCVPISNHLYFYWYRQILGQKVEFLVSFYNNEISEKSEIFDDQFSVERPDGSNFTLKIRSTKLEDSAMYFCASSEVVAVNTEAFFGQGTRLTVV.

This clone was seen once. This chain links TRBV18 with TRBJ2-3; D unresolved. Germline lookup yields CDR1 KGHSH and CDR2 LQKENI. Trimming took off 3 bases at V and 2 bases at J, with 6 bases between the two ends. The CDR3 contains 13 residues. The CDR3 is CASSPSLTDTQYF. CDR3 nucleotide sequence: TGTGCCAGCTCACCTTCCCTCACAGATACGCAGTATTTT.